This T cell receptor beta chain was sequenced during a study of Ad26.COV2.S vaccination and SARS-CoV-2 variants. The wider study: The study gave Ad26.COV2.S intramuscularly, once or twice 56 days apart.

Study-wide results and limits: The analyses of TCR breadth and depth may have understated the size of total T cell responses.

On this clone: Its specificity is not known.

Treatment: over 15 received Ad26.COV2.S at low or high dose, single or two shots; 5 received placebo; per-sample allocation not given. Day 63 after the first vaccine or placebo injection was the time point for sampling. Donor was an adult aged 18-55 years in Boston. The CDR3 is 12 amino acids. In germline, CDR1 is ENHRY, CDR2 SYGVKD. The V gene lost 4 bases and the J gene lost 0 bases, with 4 bases spanning the gap. Only in-frame clones appear in the TCRdb table, and some are missing; sequencing was by immunoSEQ multiplex PCR. Among over 400,000 clones listed, around 93% were seen once. The material sequenced was peripheral blood, taken in a trial of Ad26.COV2.S vaccine versus placebo. The chain recombines TRBV10-3 with TRBJ2-7, with unresolved D. The clonotype comes from a person aged 18 to 65 who received the Ad26.COV2.S COVID-19 vaccine or a placebo. The chain's CDR3 is CAISVSSYEQYF. The CDR3 nucleotides are TGTGCCATCAGTGTTAGCTCCTACGAGCAGTACTTC.